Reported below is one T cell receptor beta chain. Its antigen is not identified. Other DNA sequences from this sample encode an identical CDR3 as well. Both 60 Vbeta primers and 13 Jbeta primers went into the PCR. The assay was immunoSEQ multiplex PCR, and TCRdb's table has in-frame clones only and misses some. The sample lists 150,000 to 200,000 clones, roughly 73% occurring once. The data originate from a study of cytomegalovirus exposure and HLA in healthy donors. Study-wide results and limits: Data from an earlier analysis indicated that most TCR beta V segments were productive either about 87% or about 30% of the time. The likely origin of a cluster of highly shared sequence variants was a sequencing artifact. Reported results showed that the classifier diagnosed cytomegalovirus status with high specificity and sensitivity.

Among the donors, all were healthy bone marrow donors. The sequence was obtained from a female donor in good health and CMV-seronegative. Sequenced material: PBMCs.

For the CDR3, the DNA is TGTGCCAGCACCGCACAGGGAACGGGCGGCTACACCTTC. Protein: CASTAQGTGGYTF. The chain has TRBV9 and TRBJ1-2; TRBD1 is a possible D gene (6 bases). Germline V gene sequence: CDR1 SGDLS, CDR2 YYNGEE. Trimming pared 6 bases from V and 8 bases from J, leaving 17 bases between. This CDR3 comprises 13 residues.